This paragraph reports one T cell receptor (beta chain). The antigen is undetermined. The data belong to a study of cytotoxic CD8 clonotypes in ibrutinib-treated CLL. The overall study: The average sample held around 280,000 productive templates and around 87,000 productive rearrangements.

The CDR3 has 13 residues. Germline-derived CDR1 and CDR2 are MDHEN and SYDVKM. V trimming: 6 bases; J trimming: 9 bases; junction bases outside the gene matches: 8. Findings of the study overall: At progression, clonality fell back toward baseline after rising at ibrutinib response.

Researchers set a sequencing depth target of 1 in 200,000 to 1 in 1 million T cells. Some clones are missing from TCRdb's copy, which holds only in-frame ones; the method was immunoSEQ multiplex PCR. The sample holds 110,000 to 150,000 clones, 75% to 95% seen once. Genomic DNA in an amount of about 2 micrograms was extracted from cryopreserved PBMCs and used for the preparation of TCR beta libraries. The source is a human donor with chronic lymphocytic leukemia. Material: PBMCs, obtained after 12 months of ibrutinib treatment. This rearrangement joins TRBV28 to TRBJ2-1; the match to TRBD2 covers 7 bases. CDR3 DNA sequence: TGTGCCAGCAGACAGACTAGCCCAACTGAGCAGTTCTTC. This encodes CASRQTSPTEQFF.